The TCR beta chain under discussion was sequenced for a study of control samples from healthy donors and cancer patients (dated by TCRdb to 2018 to 2021). Notes on this clone: This receptor's antigen is unknown. The input lacks base qualities; no much larger clone sits a single base away.

For CDR1 and CDR2, the germline V gene lists SGHTA and FQGNSA. Spanning cysteine to phenylalanine, the CDR3 consists of 16 amino acids. Of the read, only the CDR3 DNA is kept; its 48 bases are in frame from base 1. The junction shows trimming of 5 bases on V and 1 base on J, plus 14 bases between the germline ends. Library preparation was by the immunoSEQ multiplex PCR assay. As stored in TCRdb, this immuneACCESS dataset retains in-frame rearrangements with V and J assigned. A fraction of the clones does not appear; measured against another copy, unresolved V genes explain less than half of the discrepancy, and the remainder lacks a known reason. Within this sample are approximately 50,000 clones, with more than 80% of them counted one time only. Just under 0.8% of the sample rests with the top ten.

The sample was PBMCs. In this chain, TRBV7-2 is recombined with TRBJ2-2, with no confidently assigned D gene. The receptor comes from a man aged 25-40 years with colorectal cancer. The CDR3 has the sequence CASSKNRILNTGELFF. The DNA is TGTGCCAGCAGCAAGAACCGCATTTTGAACACCGGGGAGCTGTTTTTT.